Listed below are T cell receptor beta chains from one sample, sequenced in a study of cytotoxic CD8 clonotypes in ibrutinib-treated CLL. TCRdb's copy holds only in-frame clones and misses some; the assay was immunoSEQ multiplex PCR. The table includes roughly 45,000 clones, 50% to 80% detected once. The starting material was PBMCs, obtained after 24 months of ibrutinib treatment. The receptor source for this set is a human donor with chronic lymphocytic leukemia. The CDR3 runs from the conserved cysteine through the conserved F or W. The D gene is left open where the match is weak. Clone size is not always given. Where it is, it says once, few, many or a class for expanded clones.

TRBD1	.	TRBV7-2	TRBJ1-1	TGTGCCAGCAGACGGACAGGGGGCAAGGAAGCTTTCTTT	CASRRTGGKEAFF
.	few	TRBV30	TRBJ1-3	TGTGCCTGGAGTTTCCGCAGGGGAGGTGGAAACACCATATATTTT	CAWSFRRGGGNTIYF
TRBD1	once	TRBV12-5	TRBJ1-2	TGTGCTAGTGGTACCGGGACAGCCTATGGCTACACCTTC	CASGTGTAYGYTF
.	.	TRBV15	TRBJ2-2	TGTGCCACCAGCAGAGCCGACAGCCCGAACACCGGGGAGCTGTTTTTT	CATSRADSPNTGELFF
.	once	TRBV7-6	TRBJ2-3	TGTGCCAGCAGCCTAAACCAACAGGAAGATACGCAGTATTTT	CASSLNQQEDTQYF
.	.	TRBV5-1	TRBJ2-7	TGCGCCAGCAGCTTTGGGACGGCTAGCTACGAGCAGTACTTC	CASSFGTASYEQYF
.	.	TRBV19	TRBJ2-5	TGTGCCAGTAGTATGGAGGGGGTAGGGACCCAGTACTTC	CASSMEGVGTQYF
.	.	TRBV5-6	TRBJ2-4	TGTGCCAGCAGCTGGGGTGGGCTGCTAGCGCACATAAACATTCAGTACTTC	CASSWGGLLAHINIQYF
.	.	TRBV7-8	TRBJ2-1	TGTGCCAGCAGCTCCGGGGGCAGCGGGTGGCGCAATGAGCAGTTCTTC	CASSSGGSGWRNEQFF
.	.	TRBV5-1	TRBJ2-2	TGCGCCAGCAGCTTGAGATGGGGCAGCACCGGGGAGCTGTTTTTT	CASSLRWGSTGELFF
.	.	TRBV5-1	TRBJ1-5	TGCGCCAGCAGCTTGGGAGGGTCGGACAATCAGCCCCAGCATTTT	CASSLGGSDNQPQHF
.	.	TRBV29-1	TRBJ2-7	TGCAGCGTTGAAGATCCCCAGGGTACCTACGAGCAGTACTTC	CSVEDPQGTYEQYF
TRBD1	.	TRBV6-5	TRBJ2-7	TGTGCCAGCAGTTACTACGGACAGGGGAGCGAGCAGTACTTC	CASSYYGQGSEQYF
.	.	TRBV29-1	TRBJ1-2	TGCAGCGTCGACCTCGACGGCTACACCTTC	CSVDLDGYTF
TRBD2	once	TRBV4-2	TRBJ2-3	TGTGCCAGCAGCCAAGATCAACGGACTAGCGGGACAGATACGCAGTATTTT	CASSQDQRTSGTDTQYF
.	.	TRBV7-6	TRBJ2-7	TGTGCCAGCAGCCTGGGGGCAGGGGAAGGCGAGCAGTACTTC	CASSLGAGEGEQYF
TRBD2	.	TRBV2	TRBJ2-7	TGTGCCAGTGGACTAGTCGGGTCCTACGAGCAGTACTTC	CASGLVGSYEQYF
.	few	TRBV5-1	TRBJ1-2	TGCGCCAGCAGCTTGGCCAGTAGATCGGGGGATGGCTACACCTTC	CASSLASRSGDGYTF
.	many	TRBV7-9	TRBJ2-3	TGTGCCAGCAGCTTAGCTGGCTTCACAGATACGCAGTATTTT	CASSLAGFTDTQYF
.	.	TRBV9	TRBJ2-1	TGTGCCAGCAGCGTAGACCGGACGCGGTACAATGAGCAGTTCTTC	CASSVDRTRYNEQFF
.	.	TRBV7-2	TRBJ2-1	TGTGCCAGCAGCTTCGGGGCGAGCTCCTACAATGAGCAGTTCTTC	CASSFGASSYNEQFF
.	.	TRBV28	TRBJ1-2	TGTGCCAGCAAAACCGCTATCTTAGTGGATGGCTACACCTTC	CASKTAILVDGYTF
.	.	TRBV18	TRBJ2-7	TGTGCCAGCTCACCTCGACCGTCCTACGAGCAGTACTTC	CASSPRPSYEQYF
.	.	TRBV27	TRBJ2-5	TGTGCCAGCAGTTTATCCCCGGGGCGATGGGAGACCCAGTACTTC	CASSLSPGRWETQYF
TRBD2	.	TRBV7-9	TRBJ2-6	TGTGCCAGCAGCCCGCCTCGCGGGAGGGTTTCCGGGGCCAACGTCCTGACTTTC	CASSPPRGRVSGANVLTF
TRBD1	.	TRBV5-1	TRBJ1-1	TGCGCCAGCAGCTTGGGGCCTCAGGGGGTTATGCACACTGAAGCTTTCTTT	CASSLGPQGVMHTEAFF
.	many	TRBV2	TRBJ2-7	TGTGCCAGCACTGGTGACTCCTACGAGCAGTACTTC	CASTGDSYEQYF
.	few	TRBV15	TRBJ2-7	TGTGCCACCAGACTTTTCGGCTCCTACGAGCAGTACTTC	CATRLFGSYEQYF
TRBD1	.	TRBV18	TRBJ2-7	TGTGCCAGCTCATCCGGGACAGGGTCCTACGAGCAGTACTTC	CASSSGTGSYEQYF
.	.	TRBV2	TRBJ2-1	TGTGCCAGCAGAGAAACTAGCTCTACCTACAATGAGCAGTTCTTC	CASRETSSTYNEQFF
.	.	TRBV7-9	TRBJ1-4	TGTGCCACCCTCAATAAGACTAATGAAAAACTGTTTTTT	CATLNKTNEKLFF
TRBD1	.	TRBV13	TRBJ2-5	TGTGCCAGCAGCTTTCCCCGCGGTGACAGGGGGCAGGGAGAGACCCAGTACTTC	CASSFPRGDRGQGETQYF
.	.	TRBV4-1	TRBJ1-2	TGCGCCAGCAGCCATCAGGAATTTCATGGCTACACCTTC	CASSHQEFHGYTF
.	many	TRBV2	TRBJ2-7	TGTGCCAGCAGTGACACATCCTACGAGCAGTACTTC	CASSDTSYEQYF
.	.	TRBV18	TRBJ1-1	TGTGCCAGCTCACCACAGGCAACGGGGACCACTGAAGCTTTCTTT	CASSPQATGTTEAFF
TRBD1	many	TRBV7-2	TRBJ1-5	TGTGCCAGCAGCTTAGGGCAGGGGGTCAGCCAGCCCCAGCATTTT	CASSLGQGVSQPQHF
.	.	TRBV2	TRBJ2-1	TGTGCCAGCAGAGGGAGTCGGGAGTTCTTC	CASRGSREFF
.	.	TRBV19	TRBJ2-7	TGTGCCAGTAGTGCGCGAGGGGGGACGGTCATCTACGAGCAGTACTTC	CASSARGGTVIYEQYF
.	.	TRBV7-3	TRBJ1-2	TGTGCCAGCAGCCGCAGTTCGGTGGATGGCTACACCTTC	CASSRSSVDGYTF
.	few	TRBV27	TRBJ1-3	TGTGCCAGCAGTCCCCAGCAGTCACACACCATATATTTT	CASSPQQSHTIYF
.	.	TRBV30	TRBJ2-7	TGTGCCTGGGCTCCGGGGGTGGCCGAGCAGTACTTC	CAWAPGVAEQYF